The subject of this entry is one T cell receptor beta chain. What it binds is unknown. TCRdb independently ran MiXCR on the 5' RACE reads; one entry per CDR3 protein. The sample includes some 790,000 distinct CDR3 sequences, roughly 18% of them seen just once. The data stem from a study of identical twins. Regarding the study as a whole: Among beta out-of-frame sequences, excess sharing between twins appeared weaker.

The sample also formed part of further work on T cells expressing NK-cell markers. Per that study: The study found dominant NKG2C+ clonotypes at roughly 1.0-7.0% of CD8+ T cells in over 5 donors.

The source of this sequence is a woman aged 18-35 years in good health. Sequencing was carried out using PBMCs.

This CDR3 is CASSSRQTPNYGYTF. The CDR3 nucleotides read TGTGCCAGCAGCTCCCGACAGACTCCTAACTATGGCTACACCTTC. The chain employs TRBV7-8 and TRBJ1-2, with D possibly TRBD1 on 5 matching bases. CDR3 length: 15 residues. Trimming shortened V by 4 bases and J by 0 bases, and 12 bases separated the two germline ends. The germline V gene has CDR1 SGHVS and CDR2 FQNEAQ.